A single sample gave rise to the 21 T cell receptor beta chains below, sequenced in a study of cytomegalovirus exposure and HLA in healthy donors. PCR employed 60 Vbeta and 13 Jbeta primers. The repertoire was sequenced with immunoSEQ multiplex PCR; TCRdb's copy has only in-frame clones and lacks some. This sample has 150,000 to 200,000 clones; about four fifths occur once, and the top ten carry nearly 0.4%. The sample comprised PBMCs. Every receptor here comes from a male donor in good health and CMV-seropositive.

The CDR3 DNA reads as TGTGCCAGCAGCGTACGGCTAGCGCTGAACACCGGGGAGCTGTTTTTT. Amino acids: CASSVRLALNTGELFF. V usage is TRBV9 and J usage is TRBJ2-2; tentatively, D is TRBD2 (6 bases). Per germline, CDR1 SGDLS and CDR2 YYNGEE. V gave up 1 base and J gave up 1 base, with 11 bases separating them. The CDR3 consists of 16 residues.

This CDR3 reads CASSGDRVEQFF. The CDR3 nucleotides are TGTGCCAGCAGTGGCGACAGGGTGGAGCAGTTCTTC. The J gene is TRBJ2-1, the V gene TRBV6-4, with TRBD1 identical over 7 bases. V lost 4 bases to trimming and J lost 10 bases; unmatched junction nucleotides: 4. CDR1 and CDR2 (germline): MRHNA, SNTAGT. The CDR3 is made up of 12 amino acids.

This clone appeared a single time. The CDR3: CASSLRRGGPGGELFF. In DNA form, the CDR3 reads TGTGCCAGCAGTTTGAGGCGGGGGGGTCCCGGCGGGGAGCTGTTTTTT. This chain links TRBV28 with TRBJ2-2, with 9 bases lining up with TRBD2. CDR3 length: 16 amino acids. Germline V lookup: CDR1 MDHEN, CDR2 SYDVKM. The J segment lost 7 bases and the V segment lost 3 bases, leaving 9 bases of the junction unmatched.

The chain recombines TRBV18 with TRBJ2-5, with TRBD1 matching over 8 bases. The J call could be wrong; TRBJ2-7 is a better fit for the DNA end. The CDR3 covers 18 residues. CDR1 KGHSH and CDR2 LQKENI come from the germline V gene. CDR3: CASSPSRGLQGGVYEQYF. DNA for the CDR3: TGTGCCAGCTCACCAAGCCGTGGGTTACAGGGGGGAGTCTACGAGCAGTACTTC.

The chain combines TRBV5-1 with TRBJ2-1, with D perhaps matching TRBD2 (7 bases). CDR3 length: 17 residues. Trimming removed 0 bases from V and 0 bases from J, with 13 bases in between. Germline V gene data show CDR1 as SGHRS and CDR2 as YFSETQ. The CDR3 region has the DNA TGCGCCAGCAGCTTGGCGGGGGGCCTCAGCTCCTACAATGAGCAGTTCTTC. Translating it yields CASSLAGGLSSYNEQFF.

V usage is TRBV7-2 and J usage is TRBJ2-1, with TRBD2 identical over 10 bases. The V and J ends lost 5 bases and 5 bases, in that order; junction bases with no gene match: 6. Germline CDR1 is SGHTA and CDR2 is FQGNSA. This CDR3 region has 15 residues. CDR3 residues: CASSPGLAENNEQFF. CDR3 nucleotide sequence: TGTGCCAGCAGCCCCGGACTAGCGGAGAACAATGAGCAGTTCTTC.

The V and J genes are TRBV28 and TRBJ2-5, with D perhaps matching TRBD1 (6 bases). Germline V gene lookup returns CDR1 MDHEN and CDR2 SYDVKM. V was clipped by 5 bases and J by 5 bases, with 15 bases between them. The CDR3 length is 14 residues. CDR3 coding DNA: TGTGCCAGCAGTCCGGACAGTAGAGGGGAGACCCAGTACTTC. Translating it yields CASSPDSRGETQYF. The full variable domain, rest sourced from reference TRBV28 and TRBJ2-5, is DVKVTQSSRYLVKRTGEKVFLECVQDMDHENMFWYRQDPGLGLRLIYFSYDVKMKEKGDIPEGYSVSREKKERFSLILESASTNQTSMYLCASSPDSRGETQYFGPGTRLLVL.

The table lists this clone with a few counts. At one of its ends the junction is not consistent with the germline gene, which may arise from a read error. The chain is built from TRBV6-1 and TRBJ2-1; 8 bases match TRBD2. Germline CDR1 reads MNHNS; CDR2 reads SASEGT. The CDR3 runs to 15 residues. This chain's CDR3 is CASLTLAGSFNEQFF. DNA for the CDR3: TGTGCCAGCCTTACTCTAGCGGGCTCCTTCAATGAGCAGTTCTTC.

This chain connects TRBV19 to TRBJ2-1, with TRBD2 identical over 11 bases. From germline, CDR1 is LNHDA and CDR2 SQIVND (reference sequence). With V trimmed by 3 bases and J by 12 bases, 10 bases remained unmatched. CDR3 size: 15 residues. As DNA, the CDR3 is TGTGCCAGTAGTATTATACTAGCGGGAGATAGCCCGCAGTTCTTC. Protein: CASSIILAGDSPQFF.

The rearrangement joins TRBV7-9 to TRBJ1-4; D perhaps matches TRBD1 (6 bases). The CDR3 has 15 residues. From germline, CDR1 is SEHNR and CDR2 FQNEAQ (reference sequence). V lost 5 bases to trimming and J lost 7 bases, with 17 bases between them. The CDR3: CASSRPAGAGEKLFF. CDR3 coding DNA: TGTGCCAGCAGCCGACCCGCAGGGGCTGGTGAAAAACTGTTTTTT. Supplemented by reference TRBV7-9 and TRBJ1-4, the full variable domain reads DTGVSQNPRHKITKRGQNVTFRCDPISEHNRLYWYRQTLGQGPEFLTYFQNEAQLEKSRLLSDRFSAERPKGSFSTLEIQRTEQGDSAMYLCASSRPAGAGEKLFFGSGTQLSVL.

The chain has TRBV9 and TRBJ2-7; 7 bases agree with TRBD2. The CDR3 covers 16 residues. Germline-derived CDR1 and CDR2 are SGDLS and YYNGEE. V shed 1 base, J shed 2 bases, and the junction held 9 bases outside the gene matches. The CDR3 here is CASSVPIGREPYEQYF. In DNA, the CDR3 is TGTGCCAGCAGCGTACCGATAGGGCGGGAGCCCTACGAGCAGTACTTC.

The chain recombines TRBV5-1 with TRBJ2-5; TRBD2 might be the D (6 bases). The germline V gene encodes CDR1 SGHRS and CDR2 YFSETQ. This CDR3 region has 12 residues. Trimming shortened V by 7 bases and J by 2 bases, and 9 bases separated the two germline ends. The CDR3 loop reads CASGDFQETQYF. The CDR3 coding sequence is TGCGCCAGCGGGGACTTTCAAGAGACCCAGTACTTC.

The rearrangement joins TRBV9 to TRBJ2-1, with 7 bases identical to TRBD2. CDR1 is SGDLS and CDR2 is YYNGEE in the germline V gene. The CDR3 is 13 amino acids. The V segment lost 3 bases and the J segment 9 bases; nucleotides outside the gene matches: 6. The CDR3: CASSAGEGSEQFF. CDR3 sequence (DNA): TGTGCCAGCAGCGCCGGGGAGGGGAGTGAGCAGTTCTTC. The whole variable domain, filled in from reference TRBV9 and TRBJ2-1, reads DSGVTQTPKHLITATGQRVTLRCSPRSGDLSVYWYQQSLDQGLQFLIQYYNGEERAKGNILERFSAQQFPDLHSELNLSSLELGDSALYFCASSAGEGSEQFFGPGTRLTVL.

This sequence joins TRBV7-2 and TRBJ2-2; unclear D gene. This CDR3 comprises 15 residues. CDR1 is SGHTA and CDR2 is FQGNSA in the germline V gene. Trimming shortened V by 2 bases and J by 1 base, and 8 bases separated the two germline ends. The CDR3 reads CASSLNVRNTGELFF. The CDR3 bases are TGTGCCAGCAGCTTAAATGTTCGGAACACCGGGGAGCTGTTTTTT.

The chain uses TRBV27 and TRBJ1-3; D may be TRBD1 (5 bases). Germline lookup yields CDR1 MNHEY and CDR2 SMNVEV (reference sequence). The germline V and J ends were trimmed by 10 bases and 4 bases, with 23 bases remaining between them. This CDR3 region has 16 residues. The CDR3 loop reads CATWSPQGLLGNTIYF. For the CDR3, the DNA is TGTGCCACCTGGTCCCCCCAGGGTTTGCTCGGAAACACCATATATTTT.

About this clone: At one of its ends the junction is not consistent with the germline gene, which may arise from a read error. This chain connects TRBV7-9 to TRBJ2-2, with TRBD2 matching over 8 bases. The CDR3 extends over 17 amino acids. Germline V lookup: CDR1 SEHNR, CDR2 FQNEAQ (reference sequence). The CDR3 nucleotides read TGTTCCAGCAGCCCTGCGGGGGGCGCATCGAACACCGGGGAGCTGTTTTTT. This sequence encodes CSSSPAGGASNTGELFF. The full variable domain, rest sourced from reference TRBV7-9 and TRBJ2-2, is DTGVSQNPRHKITKRGQNVTFRCDPISEHNRLYWYRQTLGQGPEFLTYFQNEAQLEKSRLLSDRFSAERPKGSFSTLEIQRTEQGDSAMYLCSSSPAGGASNTGELFFGEGSRLTVL.

The genes are TRBV29-1 and TRBJ2-1; perhaps TRBD1 as D (5 bases). V was trimmed by 6 bases and J by 3 bases, leaving 6 bases between them. Germline CDR1 reads SQVTM; CDR2 reads ANQGSEA. The CDR3 has 11 amino acids. The CDR3 bases are TGCAGCGTCAGGGTCTACAATGAGCAGTTCTTC. Translating it yields CSVRVYNEQFF.

This clone was counted between two and nine times. This sequence joins TRBV6-5 and TRBJ1-6, with 7 bases that match TRBD1. V trimming: 6 bases; J trimming: 5 bases; junction bases outside the gene matches: 4. The CDR3 has 14 amino acids. Germline CDR1 reads MNHEY; CDR2 reads SVGAGI. The CDR3 coding sequence is TGTGCCAGCAGACAGACAGGGAATAATTCACCCCTCCACTTT. It codes for CASRQTGNNSPLHF.

The rearrangement uses TRBV5-1 and TRBJ1-1, with TRBD1 identical over 7 bases. The CDR3 sequence is 12 residues long. CDR1 and CDR2 from the germline V gene are SGHRS and YFSETQ. V dropped 4 bases and J dropped 5; count of bases not matched to a gene: 2. CDR3 in DNA: TGCGCCAGCAGCACGGACAGGACTGAAGCTTTCTTT. The encoded protein is CASSTDRTEAFF.

The chain uses TRBV7-2 and TRBJ2-2; D ambiguous. This CDR3 spans 14 amino acids. The germline gives CDR1 SGHTA, CDR2 FQGNSA. With 5 bases removed from V and 6 bases from J, the gap between germline ends came to 13 bases. This chain's CDR3 is CASSRYFQAGELFF. The CDR3 DNA follows: TGTGCCAGCAGCCGGTATTTCCAGGCCGGGGAGCTGTTTTTT. The entire variable domain, with the rest obtained from reference TRBV7-2 and TRBJ2-2, is as follows: GAGVSQSPSNKVTEKGKDVELRCDPISGHTALYWYRQSLGQGLEFLIYFQGNSAPDKSGLPSDRFSAERTGGSVSTLTIQRTQQEDSAVYLCASSRYFQAGELFFGEGSRLTVL.

This chain uses TRBV25-1 with TRBJ2-3, with TRBD2 matching over 12 bases. This CDR3 is 16 amino acids long. The trim removed 4 bases at V and 3 bases at J, leaving 5 bases unmatched. The V gene's germline CDR1 is MGHDK and CDR2 SYGVNS. CDR3 residues: CASSGWTSGITDTQYF. CDR3 nucleotide sequence: TGTGCCAGCAGTGGCTGGACTAGCGGGATTACAGATACGCAGTATTTT.